Below, one T cell receptor beta chain is given with its context. The record originates from a study of blood T cell repertoires in COVID-19. During active infection, Seattle patients enrolled and were then monitored through disease. Trimming shortened V by 3 bases and J by 4 bases, and 12 bases separated the two germline ends. CDR1 is MNHNS, CDR2 SASEGT, per germline. The CDR3 is made up of 14 amino acids. Original processing methods: Scientists estimated how many nucleated cells there were by amplifying reference gene primers. Using immunoSEQ multiplex PCR, the repertoire was profiled, and TCRdb retains in-frame clones only, with some absent. The DNA gave D and trimming, while V, J and clone size come from that table. The top ten hold roughly 5% of the sample, which has roughly 120,000 clones, 85% to 90% seen once.

The gene calls are TRBV6-1 and TRBJ1-1; possibly TRBD1 for D (5 bases). The source material was peripheral blood. The sequence was obtained from a woman aged 55-70 years with COVID-19, enrolled during active disease. The CDR3 is CASSDNQGGTEAFF. The DNA for the CDR3 is TGTGCCAGCAGTGACAATCAGGGAGGCACTGAAGCTTTCTTT.